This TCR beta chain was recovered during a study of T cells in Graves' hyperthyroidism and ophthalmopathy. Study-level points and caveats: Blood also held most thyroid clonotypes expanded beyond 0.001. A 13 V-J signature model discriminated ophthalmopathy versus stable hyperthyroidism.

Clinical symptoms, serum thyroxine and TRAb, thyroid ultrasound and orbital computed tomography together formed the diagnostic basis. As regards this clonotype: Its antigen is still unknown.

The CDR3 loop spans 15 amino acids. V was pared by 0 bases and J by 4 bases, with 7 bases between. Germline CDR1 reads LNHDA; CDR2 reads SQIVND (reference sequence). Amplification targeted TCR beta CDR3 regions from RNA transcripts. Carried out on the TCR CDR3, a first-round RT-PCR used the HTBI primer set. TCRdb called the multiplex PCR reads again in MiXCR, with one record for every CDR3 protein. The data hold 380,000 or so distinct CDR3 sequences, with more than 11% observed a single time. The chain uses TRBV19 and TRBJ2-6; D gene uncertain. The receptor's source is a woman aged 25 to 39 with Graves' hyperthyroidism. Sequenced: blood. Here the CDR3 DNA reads TGTGCCAGTAGTATAGAGGGTTTGGGGGCCAACGTCCTGACTTTC. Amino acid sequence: CASSIEGLGANVLTF.